Following are 5 T cell receptor beta chains from one sample sequenced in a study of neurological immune-mediated disorders. Via MiXCR, TCRdb re-called the 5' RACE reads, giving one row per CDR3 protein. The data show 65,000 to 85,000 distinct CDR3 sequences, 3.2% seen once. The sample comprised PBMCs. The receptors here all came from a woman aged 45-65 years with multiple sclerosis.

This clonotype was seen many times. This rearrangement joins TRBV12-3 or TRBV12-4 to TRBJ2-3; 9 nucleotides line up with TRBD2. Germline trimming cut 5 bases from V and 2 bases from J; bases unmatched to any gene: 8. The CDR3 has 16 residues. CDR3 residues: CASSLGLAEVTDTQYF. CDR3 nucleotide sequence: TGTGCCAGCAGTCTGGGACTAGCAGAAGTCACAGATACGCAGTATTTT.

This clonotype was observed at least ten times. The V gene is TRBV7-2, the J gene TRBJ2-3, with D possibly matching TRBD1 (6 bases). This CDR3 spans 14 amino acids. V was trimmed by 6 bases and J by 8 bases, leaving 18 bases between them. CDR1 and CDR2 (germline): SGHTA, FQGNSA. In DNA form, the CDR3 reads TGTGCCAGCAGGAGGGCAGCCGAAGGGGGTACGCAGTATTTT. This gives the protein CASRRAAEGGTQYF.

This clonotype has at least ten counts. The chain employs TRBV5-6 and TRBJ2-2; D is unresolved. The CDR3 loop spans 12 amino acids. The V and J ends lost 0 bases and 6 bases respectively, with 3 bases between them. Per germline, CDR1 SGHDT and CDR2 YYEEEE. CDR3 sequence: CASSLGAGELFF. The CDR3 bases are TGTGCCAGCAGCTTGGGAGCCGGGGAGCTGTTTTTT.

The table lists this clonotype with many counts. This sequence joins TRBV20-1 and TRBJ2-1; 9 bases map to TRBD2. Germline V gene data show CDR1 as DFQATT and CDR2 as SNEGSKA (reference sequence). The CDR3 contains 16 residues. V gave up 3 bases and J gave up 9 bases; unmatched junction bases: 15. CDR3 nucleotide sequence: TGCAGTGCTAGCGCCTGGGGGAGTAGCGGGGGTGGTGAGCAGTTCTTC. Amino acid sequence: CSASAWGSSGGGEQFF.

This clonotype was seen many times. The rearrangement links TRBV29-1 to TRBJ2-3; 7 nucleotides line up with TRBD1. The CDR3 is made up of 13 amino acids. V trimming: 7 bases; J trimming: 4 bases; junction bases outside the gene matches: 8. The germline V gene encodes CDR1 SQVTM and CDR2 ANQGSEA. The CDR3 spells CSATVTGPDTQYF. CDR3 bases: TGCAGCGCCACAGTGACAGGGCCAGATACGCAGTATTTT.